A single sample gave rise to the 23 T cell receptor beta chains below, sequenced in a study of T cells in narcolepsy. Clones were read by immunoSEQ multiplex PCR, and TCRdb kept only the in-frame ones, dropping some. Here the sample spans tens of thousands of clones, over 75% being singletons. The sample comprised CD45RA- memory CD4+ T cells from PBMCs. The source is a human donor with narcolepsy.

The V and J genes are TRBV7-6 and TRBJ1-2; 8 positions match TRBD1. The ends lost 7 bases at V and 2 bases at J; junction bases unmatched: 9. The CDR3 runs 15 residues. Germline CDR1 reads SGHVS; CDR2 reads FNYEAQ. CDR3 bases: TGTGCCAGCACCAGACTACAGGGGGTGAACTATGGCTACACCTTC. As protein: CASTRLQGVNYGYTF.

The chain links TRBV2 to TRBJ2-2; 9 bases are a match to TRBD1. CDR1 SNHLY and CDR2 FYNNEI come from the germline V gene. V dropped 7 bases and J dropped 5; count of bases not matched to a gene: 8. This CDR3 spans 15 amino acids. This CDR3 is CASNPGTGITGELFF. The CDR3 nucleotides are TGTGCCAGCAACCCCGGGACAGGGATAACCGGGGAGCTGTTTTTT.

The V call is TRBV19, the J call TRBJ1-4; D might be TRBD1 (5 bases). V shed 0 bases and J shed 8 bases, with 13 bases lying between them. The CDR3 length is 15 residues. Looked up from germline, CDR1 is LNHDA and CDR2 is SQIVND (reference sequence). In nucleotides, the CDR3 is TGTGCCAGTAGTATAGATGGGACCGCGAGAGAAAAACTGTTTTTT. This encodes CASSIDGTAREKLFF.

The V call is TRBV27, the J call TRBJ2-1; D is perhaps TRBD1 (5 bases). The germline CDR1 and CDR2 sequences are MNHEY and SMNVEV (reference sequence). CDR3 length: 13 residues. V was cut by 8 bases and J by 6 bases, with 14 bases left in between. The CDR3 here is CASATFQGNEQFF. CDR3 in DNA: TGTGCCAGCGCTACATTCCAGGGCAATGAGCAGTTCTTC.

The chain is built from TRBV5-1 and TRBJ1-1; D perhaps matches TRBD1 (6 bases). The CDR3 totals 13 residues. Germline assignment: CDR1 SGHRS and CDR2 YFSETQ. Trimming stripped 4 bases from V and 4 bases from J, with 11 bases between. CDR3 sequence reads: CASSVQGSTEAFF. The CDR3 bases are TGCGCCAGCAGCGTACAGGGATCCACTGAAGCTTTCTTT.

A single count supports this clone. The rearrangement links TRBV6-6 to TRBJ1-5; no definite D call. Per germline, CDR1 MNHNY and CDR2 SVGAGI (reference sequence). This CDR3 is built from 16 residues. Trimming stripped 2 bases from V and 7 bases from J, with 18 bases between. The CDR3 is CASSYGQVGIGQPQHF. Here the CDR3 DNA reads TGTGCCAGCAGTTACGGGCAGGTTGGTATCGGCCAGCCCCAGCATTTT.

The chain employs TRBV5-1 and TRBJ1-2, with 8 bases matching TRBD1. CDR1 is SGHRS, CDR2 YFSETQ, per germline. J lost 6 bases, V lost 3 bases, and 7 bases had no gene match. CDR3 size: 14 residues. The CDR3 DNA reads TGCGCCAGCAGCTCGATCCAGGGGGCAGATGGCTACACCTTC. It encodes CASSSIQGADGYTF.

The rearrangement joins TRBV15 to TRBJ1-5; D is unclear. Germline loops: CDR1 LNHNV, CDR2 YYDKDF (reference sequence). The CDR3 consists of 15 residues. V shed 5 bases and J shed 4 bases, with 15 bases lying between them. The CDR3 bases are TGTGCCACCAGCGACTTAGGAGTGGGTAATCAGCCCCAGCATTTT. It yields the protein CATSDLGVGNQPQHF.

The V call is TRBV10-3, the J call TRBJ2-3; 8 bases line up with TRBD2. The CDR3 extends over 15 amino acids. V shed 5 bases, J shed 1 base, and the junction held 5 bases outside the gene matches. The germline gives CDR1 ENHRY, CDR2 SYGVKD. Here the CDR3 DNA reads TGTGCCATCAGTAGGATGACTAGCGGCACAGATACGCAGTATTTT. Translation gives CAISRMTSGTDTQYF.

The chain recombines TRBV5-1 with TRBJ1-1, with D perhaps matching TRBD1 (5 bases). Trimming pared 0 bases from V and 4 bases from J, leaving 19 bases between. CDR3 length equals 17 residues. CDR1 is SGHRS, CDR2 YFSETQ, per germline. The CDR3 spells CASSLGTILREGTEAFF. The CDR3 DNA follows: TGCGCCAGCAGCTTGGGAACTATTCTCAGGGAGGGCACTGAAGCTTTCTTT.

This clone was counted a single time. J is TRBJ1-5 and V is TRBV6-1, with D maybe TRBD1 (6 bases). Germline assignment: CDR1 MNHNS and CDR2 SASEGT. V was cut by 6 bases and J by 2 bases, with 14 bases left in between. The CDR3 extends over 15 amino acids. The CDR3 here is CASRSGARGNQPQHF. The CDR3 DNA sequence: TGTGCCAGCAGATCGGGGGCGAGAGGCAATCAGCCCCAGCATTTT.

The chain recombines TRBV30 with TRBJ2-3; 8 bases map to TRBD2. Germline V gives CDR1 GTSNPN, CDR2 SVGIG (reference sequence). The ends lost 4 bases at V and 5 bases at J; junction bases unmatched: 8. The CDR3 is made up of 14 amino acids. As DNA, the CDR3 is TGTGCCTGGATTACCGGGAGGGGAATAGATACGCAGTATTTT. Translated, it gives CAWITGRGIDTQYF.

This clone was seen just once. V gene TRBV6-5 combines with J gene TRBJ2-7, with TRBD1 identical over 10 bases. The V gene end was trimmed by 2 bases and the J gene end by 2 bases; junction bases not matched to a gene: 6. The CDR3 totals 16 residues. Germline assignment: CDR1 MNHEY and CDR2 SVGAGI. This CDR3 is CASSYLRGTGAYEQYF. Here the CDR3 DNA reads TGTGCCAGCAGTTACCTCCGTGGGACAGGGGCCTACGAGCAGTACTTC.

The chain combines TRBV19 with TRBJ2-4; TRBD1 agrees at 7 bases. The CDR3 is 15 residues long. CDR1 and CDR2 (germline): LNHDA, SQIVND (reference sequence). With 3 bases clipped from V and 8 bases from J, the junction kept 10 bases outside the gene matches. DNA for the CDR3: TGTGCCAGTAGTATTGGTCAGGGGGAGTTACACATTCAGTACTTC. Translating gives CASSIGQGELHIQYF.

The chain uses TRBV6-5 and TRBJ1-3; unclear D gene. This CDR3 is 14 amino acids long. V lost 5 bases and J 4 bases, leaving 12 bases between the germline ends. Per germline, CDR1 MNHEY and CDR2 SVGAGI. CDR3 region: CASSPLAVGNTIYF. The CDR3 region has the DNA TGTGCCAGCAGTCCGCTGGCTGTAGGAAACACCATATATTTT.

This clone has just one count. The chain is built from TRBV7-3 and TRBJ1-6; 7 nucleotides line up with TRBD1. V shed 5 bases, J shed 6 bases, and the junction held 4 bases outside the gene matches. The germline CDR1 and CDR2 sequences are SGHTA and FQGTGA. The CDR3 length is 14 residues. Here the CDR3 DNA reads TGTGCCAGCAGCAGACAGGGTCCTAATTCACCCCTCCACTTT. This sequence encodes CASSRQGPNSPLHF.

This clone occurred once. The V and J genes are TRBV2 and TRBJ1-5, with D unresolved. CDR1 is SNHLY, CDR2 FYNNEI, per germline. This CDR3 has 14 residues. Between the trimmed V and J ends, which lost 2 bases and 3 bases, there was a span of 8 bases. The CDR3 reads CASSERRANQPQHF. DNA for the CDR3: TGTGCCAGCAGTGAACGTAGGGCCAATCAGCCCCAGCATTTT.

This clone showed up just a few times. This chain joins TRBV6-6 and TRBJ2-7; TRBD2 might be the D (7 bases). This CDR3 has 16 amino acids. V was trimmed by 5 bases and J by 2 bases, leaving 19 bases between them. CDR1 is MNHNY, CDR2 SVGAGI, per germline (reference sequence). In DNA, the CDR3 is TGTGCCAGCAGTCCTCTCCGGGGGGCCGGTACCTACGAGCAGTACTTC. As protein: CASSPLRGAGTYEQYF.

This chain uses TRBV11-1 with TRBJ1-3; D is unclear. The CDR3 length is 13 residues. Trimming removed 3 bases from V and 4 bases from J, with 7 bases in between. Germline V gives CDR1 SGHAT, CDR2 FQDESV (reference sequence). The CDR3, as DNA: TGTGCCAGCAGCTTCGCGAAGGGAAACACCATATATTTT. This translates into CASSFAKGNTIYF. The full variable domain, its missing parts supplied by reference TRBV11-1 and TRBJ1-3, is EAEVAQSPRYKITEKSQAVAFWCDPISGHATLYWYRQILGQGPELLVQFQDESVVDDSQLPKDRFSAERLKGVDSTLKIQPAELGDSAMYLCASSFAKGNTIYFGEGSWLTVV.

The chain is built from TRBV11-2 and TRBJ1-3; unclear D gene. The CDR3 consists of 14 residues. Trimming shortened V by 5 bases and J by 0 bases, and 8 bases separated the two germline ends. The germline V gene has CDR1 SGHAT and CDR2 FQNNGV. The CDR3 DNA reads as TGTGCCAGCAGCCATGCGACCTCTGGAAACACCATATATTTT. Translating it yields CASSHATSGNTIYF.

The chain combines TRBV6-5 with TRBJ2-5, with 11 bases aligning to TRBD1. Germline-derived CDR1 and CDR2 are MNHEY and SVGAGI. Losses at the gene ends were 4 bases for V and 5 bases for J; bases not matched to a gene: 6. CDR3 length: 15 residues. This CDR3 is CASSWGQGVSETQYF. The DNA for the CDR3 is TGTGCCAGCAGTTGGGGACAGGGGGTTTCGGAGACCCAGTACTTC.

In its sample, this clone was seen a few times. The chain joins TRBV10-3 to TRBJ1-3; D is possibly TRBD1 (6 bases). The CDR3 runs to 15 residues. Germline CDR1 ENHRY, CDR2 SYGVKD. V was clipped by 5 bases and J by 1 base, with 12 bases between them. Here the CDR3 reads CAISNDRISGNTIYF. DNA of the CDR3: TGTGCCATCAGTAATGACAGGATTTCTGGAAACACCATATATTTT.

On this clone: Different DNA sequences within this sample yield the same CDR3. The chain is built from TRBV19 and TRBJ1-6, with 9 bases aligning to TRBD1. J was trimmed by 10 bases and V by 10 bases; bases with no gene match: 14. Germline CDR1 reads LNHDA; CDR2 reads SQIVND (reference sequence). CDR3 length: 15 amino acids. For the CDR3, the DNA is TGTGCCACCCGGGGACAGGGAAGTTTCGGATCACCCCTCCACTTT. Amino acids: CATRGQGSFGSPLHF.